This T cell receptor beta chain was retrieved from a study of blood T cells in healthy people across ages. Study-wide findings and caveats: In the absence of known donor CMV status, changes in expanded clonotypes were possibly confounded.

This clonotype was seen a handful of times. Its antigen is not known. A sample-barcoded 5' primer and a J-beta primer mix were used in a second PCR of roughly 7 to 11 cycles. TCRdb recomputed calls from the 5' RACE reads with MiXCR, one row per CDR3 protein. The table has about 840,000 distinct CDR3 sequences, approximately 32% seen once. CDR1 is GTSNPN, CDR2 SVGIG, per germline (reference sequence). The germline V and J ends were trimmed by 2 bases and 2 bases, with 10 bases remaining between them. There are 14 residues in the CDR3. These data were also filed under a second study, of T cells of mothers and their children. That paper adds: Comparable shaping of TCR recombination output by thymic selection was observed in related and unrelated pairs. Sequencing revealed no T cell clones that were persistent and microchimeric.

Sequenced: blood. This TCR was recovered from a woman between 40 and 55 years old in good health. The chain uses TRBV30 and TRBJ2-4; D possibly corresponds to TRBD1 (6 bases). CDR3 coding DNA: TGTGCCTGGAGTTCGGGGACAACCAAAAACATTCAGTACTTC. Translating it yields CAWSSGTTKNIQYF.